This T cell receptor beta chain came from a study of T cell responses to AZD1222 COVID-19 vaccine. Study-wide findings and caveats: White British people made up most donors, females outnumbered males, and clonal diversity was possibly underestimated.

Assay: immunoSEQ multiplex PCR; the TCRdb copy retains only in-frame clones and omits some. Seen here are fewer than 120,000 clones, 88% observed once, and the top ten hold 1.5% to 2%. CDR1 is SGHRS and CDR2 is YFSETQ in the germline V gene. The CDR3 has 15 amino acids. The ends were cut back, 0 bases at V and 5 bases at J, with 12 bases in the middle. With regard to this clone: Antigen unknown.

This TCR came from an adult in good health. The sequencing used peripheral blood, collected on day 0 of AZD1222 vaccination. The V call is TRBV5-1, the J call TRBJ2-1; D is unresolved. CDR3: CASSLGPGSHNEQFF. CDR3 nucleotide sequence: TGCGCCAGCAGCTTGGGTCCTGGTTCTCACAATGAGCAGTTCTTC.